These 31 T cell receptor beta chains came from one sample sequenced in a study of shared clonotypes between healthy human individuals. Clones were read by immunoSEQ multiplex PCR, and TCRdb kept only the in-frame ones, dropping some. The repertoire holds some 500,000 clones, with 65% to 80% as singletons. Sequencing was performed on PBMCs. The source of these receptors is a middle-aged woman in good health. Some clones in this sample may be carry-over from other donors' samples.

The V call is TRBV7-6, the J call TRBJ2-5, with 9 bases identical to TRBD2. V shed 1 base, J shed 1 base, and the junction held 10 bases outside the gene matches. In germline, CDR1 is SGHVS, CDR2 FNYEAQ. The CDR3 is 18 amino acids. CDR3 residues: CASSLVGGRDPIQETQYF. DNA of the CDR3: TGTGCCAGCAGCTTAGTGGGCGGGAGGGACCCAATCCAAGAGACCCAGTACTTC.

The V gene is TRBV5-4, the J gene TRBJ1-2, with 7 bases identical to TRBD1. Per germline, CDR1 SGHNT and CDR2 YYREEE (reference sequence). V lost 2 bases and J lost 5; bases outside the gene matches: 6. This CDR3 has 14 amino acids. The CDR3: CASSFQGERYGYTF. The DNA of the CDR3 is TGTGCCAGCAGCTTCCAGGGGGAAAGGTATGGCTACACCTTC.

This clone was observed a few times. The chain recombines TRBV11-2 with TRBJ2-7, with 7 bases that match TRBD1. Trimming removed 0 bases from V and 0 bases from J; junction bases left unmatched: 5. CDR3 length: 16 amino acids. Per the germline V gene, CDR1 is SGHAT and CDR2 is FQNNGV. CDR3 DNA: TGTGCCAGCAGCTTAGAAGGGACAGCGAGCTCCTACGAGCAGTACTTC. This codes for CASSLEGTASSYEQYF.

The chain links TRBV5-1 to TRBJ2-5, with 8 nucleotides matching TRBD1. The V segment lost 2 bases and the J segment 5 bases; nucleotides outside the gene matches: 11. CDR3 length: 16 amino acids. Germline CDR1 is SGHRS and CDR2 is YFSETQ. The CDR3 protein is CASSFRTGTSSETQYF. CDR3 DNA sequence: TGCGCCAGCAGCTTCCGGACAGGGACGAGTTCGGAGACCCAGTACTTC.

The J gene is TRBJ2-5, the V gene TRBV7-9; D gene unclear. This CDR3 has 14 residues. The V end was cut by 5 bases, the J end by 0 bases, with 10 bases between. CDR1 SEHNR and CDR2 FQNEAQ come from the germline V gene (reference sequence). The CDR3 sequence is CASSAMGDQETQYF. CDR3 in DNA: TGTGCCAGCAGCGCAATGGGCGACCAAGAGACCCAGTACTTC.

DNA of the CDR3: TGTGCCAGCAGCCGACATGGCGGATCGGGAGAGACCCAGTACTTC. Its translation: CASSRHGGSGETQYF. The V call is TRBV7-9, the J call TRBJ2-5, with D uncertain. The germline CDR1 and CDR2 sequences are SEHNR and FQNEAQ (reference sequence). The CDR3 is made up of 15 amino acids. The germline V and J ends were trimmed by 5 bases and 4 bases, with 17 bases remaining between them.

The chain is built from TRBV11-3 and TRBJ2-2; 9 bases fit TRBD2. V lost 4 bases, J lost 5 bases, and 5 bases stayed unmatched. This CDR3 contains 15 residues. Germline V gene sequence: CDR1 SGHNT, CDR2 YENEEA. CDR3 sequence (DNA): TGTGCCAGCAGCTCCGGGACTAGCTTTACCGGGGAGCTGTTTTTT. Translated: CASSSGTSFTGELFF.

A few counts support this clone. This rearrangement joins TRBV6-1 to TRBJ2-1; D uncertain. The CDR3 runs to 12 residues. Looked up from germline, CDR1 is MNHNS and CDR2 is SASEGT. The ends were cut back, 6 bases at V and 8 bases at J, with 11 bases in the middle. The CDR3 here is CASRDHIYEQFF. The CDR3 nucleotides read TGTGCCAGCAGAGACCACATTTATGAGCAGTTCTTC.

The chain is built from TRBV28 and TRBJ2-7, with D possibly being TRBD2 (5 bases). In germline, CDR1 is MDHEN, CDR2 SYDVKM. Trimming shortened V by 5 bases and J by 4 bases, and 21 bases separated the two germline ends. The CDR3 loop spans 16 amino acids. CDR3 coding DNA: TGTGCCAGCAGTCCCCCAACTAGAAGTCGGTTGTACGAGCAGTACTTC. Translated: CASSPPTRSRLYEQYF. Supplemented by reference TRBV28 and TRBJ2-7, the full variable domain reads DVKVTQSSRYLVKRTGEKVFLECVQDMDHENMFWYRQDPGLGLRLIYFSYDVKMKEKGDIPEGYSVSREKKERFSLILESASTNQTSMYLCASSPPTRSRLYEQYFGPGTRLTVT.

This clone was seen a few times. The CDR3 bases are TGCAGCGTTGAAGGAAACCCGGACTTCCATGAGCAGTTCTTC. Protein sequence: CSVEGNPDFHEQFF. The V gene is TRBV29-1, the J gene TRBJ2-1; TRBD2 is a possible D gene (5 bases). V dropped 1 base and J dropped 8 bases, with 15 bases sitting between them. Germline V gives CDR1 SQVTM, CDR2 ANQGSEA. CDR3 length: 14 residues.

Only a few counts were recorded for this clone. J is TRBJ1-1 and V is TRBV2; no firm D call. Germline V CDR1 and CDR2: SNHLY, FYNNEI. The CDR3 covers 13 residues. The V gene lost 6 bases and the J gene lost 9 bases, with 17 bases spanning the gap. The CDR3 sequence: CASSPPGPQKAFF. The DNA for the CDR3 is TGTGCCAGCAGCCCACCCGGACCCCAAAAAGCTTTCTTT.

This clone has just one count. The CDR3 sequence is CASSIGQDSAYEQYF. The DNA of the CDR3 is TGTGCCAGTAGTATAGGTCAGGACAGTGCCTACGAGCAGTACTTC. The V call is TRBV19, the J call TRBJ2-7; weak D call: TRBD1 (6 bases). Germline CDR1 LNHDA, CDR2 SQIVND (reference sequence). This CDR3 is built from 15 residues. The germline V and J ends were trimmed by 1 base and 2 bases, with 12 bases remaining between them.

Details on this clone: Different DNA sequences within this sample yield the same CDR3. This rearrangement joins TRBV4-1 to TRBJ2-1; 8 bases map to TRBD1. The germline V gene has CDR1 MGHRA and CDR2 YSYEKL. The CDR3 consists of 15 residues. J lost 0 bases, V lost 4 bases, and 2 bases had no gene match. CDR3 region: CASSRQGSSYNEQFF. In nucleotides, the CDR3 is TGCGCCAGCAGCCGACAGGGGAGCTCCTACAATGAGCAGTTCTTC.

This clone was counted at least ten times. This chain links TRBV7-3 with TRBJ2-1, with D possibly being TRBD1 (5 bases). V was shortened by 3 bases and J by 5 bases, with 20 bases between the two germline ends. The CDR3 length is 17 residues. Germline CDR1 SGHTA, CDR2 FQGTGA. Written as DNA, the CDR3 is TGTGCCAGCAGCTTCATAAGTAGGGGCGCAGCCGACAATGAGCAGTTCTTC. Its translation: CASSFISRGAADNEQFF.

This rearrangement joins TRBV2 to TRBJ2-5; D perhaps matches TRBD1 (5 bases). The CDR3 is made up of 17 amino acids. CDR1 and CDR2 (germline): SNHLY, FYNNEI. Deletions cut 0 bases from V and 1 base from J, with 15 bases between. The CDR3 loop reads CASSEAGRGKIQETQYF. CDR3 nucleotides: TGTGCCAGCAGTGAAGCGGGGCGTGGTAAAATCCAAGAGACCCAGTACTTC.

This clone was recorded many times. The V gene is TRBV4-1, the J gene TRBJ2-7; D is perhaps TRBD1 (5 bases). Germline CDR1 MGHRA, CDR2 YSYEKL. The CDR3 covers 15 residues. V was pared by 4 bases and J by 3 bases, with 16 bases between. The CDR3 DNA reads TGCGCCAGCAGCCCGCGCGACAGAAAACACTACGAGCAGTACTTC. Protein sequence: CASSPRDRKHYEQYF.

This rearrangement joins TRBV7-8 to TRBJ2-1; D remains unclear. The germline V gene encodes CDR1 SGHVS and CDR2 FQNEAQ. The ends were cut back, 1 base at V and 0 bases at J, with 4 bases in the middle. CDR3 length equals 14 residues. CDR3 DNA sequence: TGTGCCAGCAGCTTAGTCTACTCCTACAATGAGCAGTTCTTC. This codes for CASSLVYSYNEQFF.

On this clone: The sample has other DNA sequences that encode this CDR3 too. The chain recombines TRBV19 with TRBJ1-1; D is unresolved. The V end was cut by 1 base, the J end by 1 base, with 4 bases between. CDR1 LNHDA and CDR2 SQIVND come from the germline V gene (reference sequence). This CDR3 spans 13 amino acids. The CDR3 DNA is TGTGCCAGTAGTATAGGCCGGAACACTGAAGCTTTCTTT. Translating gives CASSIGRNTEAFF.

This chain connects TRBV5-8 to TRBJ2-1; the match to TRBD1 covers 7 bases. The CDR3 is made up of 13 amino acids. CDR1 SGHTS and CDR2 YDEGEE come from the germline V gene. V lost 4 bases, J lost 8 bases, and 6 bases stayed unmatched. The CDR3 DNA follows: TGTGCCAGCAGCGCCAGGGGGTTGTATGAGCAGTTCTTC. Translation gives CASSARGLYEQFF.

The chain recombines TRBV14 with TRBJ2-5; 10 nucleotides match TRBD2. Germline V gives CDR1 SGHDN, CDR2 FVKESK. With 0 bases clipped from V and 2 bases from J, the junction kept 6 bases outside the gene matches. This CDR3 is 17 amino acids long. The CDR3 is CASSQDLAGAGQETQYF. The CDR3 nucleotides read TGTGCCAGCAGCCAAGACCTAGCGGGAGCGGGTCAAGAGACCCAGTACTTC.

CDR3 sequence: CASSSWVGASGQYF. The CDR3 DNA is TGTGCCAGCAGCTCTTGGGTAGGAGCGTCGGGGCAGTACTTC. The V and J genes are TRBV5-8 and TRBJ2-7; D is unresolved. Per germline, CDR1 SGHTS and CDR2 YDEGEE. This CDR3 is 14 amino acids long. The V gene lost 3 bases and the J gene lost 9 bases, with 19 bases spanning the gap.

In its sample, this clone was seen once. The V gene is TRBV25-1, the J gene TRBJ2-5; 14 nucleotides line up with TRBD2. TRBJ2-7 matches the DNA end more closely, so the J call is doubtful. This CDR3 contains 15 residues. Germline V gene data show CDR1 as MGHDK and CDR2 as SYGVNS. This chain's CDR3 is CASSGTSGSSYEQYF. The CDR3 bases are TGTGCCAGCTCTGGGACTAGCGGGAGTTCGTACGAGCAGTACTTC.

This clone was observed a few times. The rearrangement uses TRBV4-3 and TRBJ1-2, with TRBD1 matching over 8 bases. The CDR3 length is 15 residues. The J segment lost 7 bases and the V segment lost 4 bases, leaving 11 bases of the junction unmatched. CDR1 is LGHNA, CDR2 YSLEER, per germline. The CDR3 loop is CASSLGLDRGFGYTF. The CDR3 coding sequence is TGCGCCAGCAGCCTCGGTTTAGACAGGGGTTTTGGCTACACCTTC.

The J gene is TRBJ2-1, the V gene TRBV6-6, with D tentatively TRBD1 or TRBD2 (6 bases each). The CDR3 contains 15 residues. Germline V gives CDR1 MNHNY, CDR2 SVGAGI (reference sequence). The V gene lost 2 bases and the J gene lost 9 bases, with 17 bases spanning the gap. In nucleotides, the CDR3 is TGTGCCAGCAGTTACCCTAGGGGGAAGGGGGGTGAGCAGTTCTTC. It yields the protein CASSYPRGKGGEQFF.

The chain has TRBV25-1 and TRBJ2-7; D not certain. V lost 6 bases and J lost 0, with 12 bases in between. Per germline, CDR1 MGHDK and CDR2 SYGVNS. The CDR3 covers 14 residues. The CDR3 sequence is CASSVTSGSYEQYF. Here the CDR3 DNA reads TGTGCCAGCAGCGTAACTTCAGGCTCCTACGAGCAGTACTTC.

The genes are TRBV19 and TRBJ2-7; TRBD1 aligns across 8 bases. This CDR3 contains 16 residues. Germline lookup yields CDR1 LNHDA and CDR2 SQIVND (reference sequence). V lost 5 bases to trimming and J lost 0 bases; unmatched junction nucleotides: 9. CDR3 in DNA: TGTGCCAGTAGTCCAAGGACAGGGTGGAGCTCCTACGAGCAGTACTTC. This gives the protein CASSPRTGWSSYEQYF.

This rearrangement joins TRBV5-5 to TRBJ2-5, with 9 bases aligning to TRBD1. The germline V gene has CDR1 SGHKS and CDR2 YYEKEE (reference sequence). The CDR3 has 15 residues. With V trimmed by 4 bases and J by 5 bases, 9 bases remained unmatched. This chain's CDR3 is CASSHRDRVDETQYF. The CDR3, as DNA: TGTGCCAGCAGCCACCGGGACAGGGTTGATGAGACCCAGTACTTC.

The rearrangement links TRBV27 to TRBJ1-5, with D hard to call. Trimming shortened V by 4 bases and J by 5 bases, and 6 bases separated the two germline ends. Germline-derived CDR1 and CDR2 are MNHEY and SMNVEV (reference sequence). CDR3 length equals 12 residues. The CDR3 nucleotides read TGTGCCAGCAGTTCGGCTGATCAGCCCCAGCATTTT. Translating it yields CASSSADQPQHF.

This clone was detected once. This chain connects TRBV5-1 to TRBJ2-3; D may be TRBD1 or TRBD2 (6 bases each). Germline V lookup: CDR1 SGHRS, CDR2 YFSETQ. The ends were cut back, 4 bases at V and 3 bases at J, with 18 bases in the middle. The CDR3 length is 16 residues. The CDR3 protein is CASSLVGGRTTDTQYF. The CDR3 region has the DNA TGCGCCAGCAGCCTGGTGGGGGGCCGAACGACAGATACGCAGTATTTT.

The chain recombines TRBV18 with TRBJ1-2; 8 bases agree with TRBD1. Germline CDR1 is KGHSH and CDR2 is LQKENI. Trimming cost V 3 bases and J 4 bases; bases outside gene matches: 4. The CDR3 sequence is 14 residues long. CDR3: CASSPAGGRYGYTF. The CDR3 DNA sequence: TGTGCCAGCTCACCGGCAGGGGGCCGCTATGGCTACACCTTC.

The CDR3, as DNA: TGTGCCAGCAGCCCCAACCTTCAGAGGAATGAGCAGTTCTTC. Protein product: CASSPNLQRNEQFF. The chain recombines TRBV4-2 with TRBJ2-1, with D unresolved. V was pared by 4 bases and J by 7 bases, with 14 bases between. The CDR3 is 14 residues long. CDR1 and CDR2 from the germline V gene are LGHNA and YNFKEQ.